This passage covers 8 T cell receptor beta chains from one sample sequenced in a study of glioma-infiltrating T cells. TCR alpha and beta CDR3 regions were amplified from RNA using iRepertoire nested multiplex PCR. MiXCR, run by TCRdb on the multiplex PCR reads, gives a single entry per CDR3 protein. The table lists about 3,900 distinct CDR3 sequences, about 90% of them singletons, with approximately 25% in the top ten. Sequenced sample: glioma tissue, nonneoplastic brain tissue, or PBMCs (not recorded which). The receptor set was obtained from a human donor with low-grade glioma or glioblastoma, undergoing nonglioma brain surgery, or in good health (not recorded which).

About this clonotype itself: This beta chain appears as a stray read in a library generated for alpha chains; its size is not informative. This chain links TRBV20-1 with TRBJ2-1; D gene ambiguous. The germline CDR1 and CDR2 sequences are DFQATT and SNEGSKA (reference sequence). The CDR3 contains 14 residues. V dropped 6 bases and J dropped 3 bases, with 15 bases sitting between them. Written as DNA, the CDR3 is TGCAGTGCCACTATCGGTGTCGGCTACAATGAGCAGTTCTTC. Translating gives CSATIGVGYNEQFF.

A word on this clonotype: A read error may produce the germline difference seen at one junction end. For a library built for alpha chains, this beta chain is a stray read; little rests on its size. The chain links TRBV24-1 to TRBJ1-2; 7 bases align to TRBD1. The CDR3 spans 15 residues. Per the germline V gene, CDR1 is KGHDR and CDR2 is SFDVKD. The CDR3 is CATSAESQGNYGYTF. Written as DNA, the CDR3 is TGTGCCACCAGTGCCGAATCACAGGGGAACTACGGCTACACCTTC.

With regard to this clonotype: Within a library made for alpha chains, this beta chain is off target, and its count is uninformative. The chain couples TRBV6-2 or TRBV6-3 to TRBJ1-5, with D perhaps TRBD1 (5 bases). This CDR3 comprises 14 residues. With 2 bases removed from V and 6 bases from J, the gap between germline ends came to 11 bases. The germline CDR1 and CDR2 sequences are MNHEY and SVGEGT. The CDR3 loop reads CASSYGGGSQPQHF. The CDR3 bases are TGTGCCAGCAGTTACGGGGGGGGTAGTCAGCCCCAGCATTTT.

Concerning this clonotype itself: This beta chain slipped into a library made for alpha chains as a stray read, so its size is not meaningful. This sequence joins TRBV15 and TRBJ1-5, with D perhaps matching TRBD1 (5 bases). Per the germline V gene, CDR1 is LNHNV and CDR2 is YYDKDF (reference sequence). There are 17 residues in the CDR3. Between the trimmed V and J ends, which lost 0 bases and 4 bases, there was a span of 16 bases. CDR3 sequence reads: CATSRDRGGVWNQPQHF. CDR3 bases: TGTGCCACCAGCAGAGATCGAGGAGGGGTTTGGAATCAGCCCCAGCATTTT.

In regard to this clonotype: This beta chain was picked up by a library intended for alpha chains and is off target, so its count carries little meaning. The chain joins TRBV7-9 to TRBJ1-4, with 9 bases fitting TRBD1. The germline V gene encodes CDR1 SEHNR and CDR2 FQNEAQ (reference sequence). Unmatched junction bases numbered 6, after V lost 5 bases and J lost 8 bases. CDR3 length equals 14 residues. CDR3 loop: CASSKQGAGEKLFF. The CDR3 bases are TGTGCCAGCAGCAAACAGGGGGCAGGGGAAAAACTGTTTTTT.

To note about this clonotype: This beta chain represents an off-target read in a library built for alpha chains; its size is of limited meaning. The chain has TRBV4-1 and TRBJ1-2; TRBD1 might be the D (6 bases). This CDR3 is 16 amino acids long. V lost 2 bases and J 7 bases, leaving 20 bases between the germline ends. Germline loops: CDR1 MGHRA, CDR2 YSYEKL. The DNA of the CDR3 is TGCGCCAGCAGCCAATCGAACCTCAGGGGTCCTATTGGCTACACCTTC. It yields the protein CASSQSNLRGPIGYTF.

For this clonotype: This beta chain was picked up by a library intended for alpha chains and is off target, so its count carries little meaning. This chain links TRBV20-1 with TRBJ1-1, with a weak D call TRBD1 (6 bases). This CDR3 spans 14 amino acids. The germline V gene has CDR1 DFQATT and CDR2 SNEGSKA (reference sequence). V lost 0 bases to trimming and J lost 1 base, with 9 bases between them. The CDR3 reads CSAREGAGNTEAFF. DNA for the CDR3: TGCAGTGCTAGAGAGGGGGCGGGGAACACTGAAGCTTTCTTT.

On this clonotype itself: Within a library made for alpha chains, this beta chain is off target, and its count is uninformative. The chain recombines TRBV6-1 with TRBJ1-2; maybe TRBD1 (6 bases). CDR1 is MNHNS and CDR2 is SASEGT in the germline V gene. The CDR3 runs to 15 residues. Deletions cut 6 bases from V and 4 bases from J, with 18 bases between. CDR3 protein: CASSFSLTGFYGYTF. The DNA for the CDR3 is TGTGCCAGCAGCTTTTCACTCACAGGGTTCTATGGCTACACCTTC.